These 18 T cell receptor beta chains were all obtained from the same sample, sequenced in a study of identical twins. Using its own MiXCR run on the 5' RACE reads, TCRdb lists one record per CDR3 protein. The sample holds 500,000 or so distinct CDR3 sequences, 14% seen once. These data also formed part of another study, on yellow fever vaccine responses in identical twins.

Material: CD4+ T cells sorted from blood. The receptor source for this set is a young woman in good health.

The chain has TRBV15 and TRBJ1-1; D call uncertain. Trimming took off 0 bases at V and 1 base at J, with 9 bases between the two ends. This CDR3 region has 15 residues. Per the germline V gene, CDR1 is LNHNV and CDR2 is YYDKDF (reference sequence). Here the CDR3 reads CATSRDPTRNTEAFF. CDR3 coding DNA: TGTGCCACCAGCAGAGACCCGACCAGGAACACTGAAGCTTTCTTT.

V is TRBV19 and J is TRBJ2-3, with 8 bases lining up with TRBD1. Trimming removed 5 bases from V and 1 base from J; junction bases left unmatched: 8. The CDR3 is made up of 16 amino acids. Germline CDR1 LNHDA, CDR2 SQIVND (reference sequence). CDR3 region: CASSATGTGGTDTQYF. CDR3 DNA: TGTGCCAGTAGTGCAACCGGGACAGGCGGCACAGATACGCAGTATTTT.

This clonotype was seen a handful of times. The chain has TRBV30 and TRBJ2-7; TRBD2 matches 7 bases. CDR1 GTSNPN and CDR2 SVGIG come from the germline V gene (reference sequence). Unmatched junction bases numbered 8, after V lost 2 bases and J lost 7 bases. The CDR3 extends over 13 amino acids. This chain's CDR3 is CAWSMRLADEQYF. The CDR3 region has the DNA TGTGCCTGGAGTATGAGGCTAGCGGATGAGCAGTACTTC.

The gene calls are TRBV20-1 and TRBJ2-1; no definite D call. The CDR3 consists of 11 residues. Trimming left V 4 bases short and J 10 bases short, with 11 bases between. Germline V CDR1 and CDR2: DFQATT, SNEGSKA (reference sequence). CDR3 nucleotide sequence: TGCAGTGCTACCACCACCGGGGAGCAGTTCTTC. It is translated as CSATTTGEQFF.

The J gene is TRBJ2-2, the V gene TRBV29-1; TRBD2 matches 10 bases. Germline CDR1 SQVTM, CDR2 ANQGSEA. The CDR3 is 14 amino acids. J lost 5 bases, V lost 6 bases, and 6 bases had no gene match. The CDR3 coding sequence is TGCAGCGTGGTAGCGGGAGGCAGAACCGGGGAGCTGTTTTTT. Protein: CSVVAGGRTGELFF.

This clonotype was counted ten times or more. The chain uses TRBV7-2 and TRBJ2-7; 7 bases agree with TRBD2. This CDR3 contains 14 residues. CDR1 and CDR2 from the germline V gene are SGHTA and FQGNSA. V was pared by 4 bases and J by 5 bases, with 8 bases of the junction left unmatched. The CDR3 DNA reads TGTGCCAGCAGCTCCTGGACTAGTCGGAACGAGCAGTACTTC. Protein product: CASSSWTSRNEQYF.

J is TRBJ2-1 and V is TRBV20-1; TRBD2 aligns across 11 bases. Unmatched junction bases numbered 15, after V lost 5 bases and J lost 9 bases. The germline CDR1 and CDR2 sequences are DFQATT and SNEGSKA (reference sequence). This CDR3 region has 16 residues. CDR3 in amino acids: CSAAQPGLAGGTEQFF. The CDR3 bases are TGCAGTGCTGCCCAGCCCGGGCTAGCGGGAGGTACTGAGCAGTTCTTC.

This clonotype occurred a few times. The chain has TRBV20-1 and TRBJ1-5; D may be TRBD1 (6 bases). Germline loops: CDR1 DFQATT, CDR2 SNEGSKA (reference sequence). Trimming stripped 6 bases from V and 3 bases from J, with 12 bases between. The CDR3 sequence is 13 residues long. The CDR3 DNA is TGCAGTGCGATAAGACAGGCCAATCAGCCCCAGCATTTT. Protein: CSAIRQANQPQHF.

The J gene is TRBJ2-7, the V gene TRBV20-1; a possible D gene is TRBD2 (6 bases). The V end lost 2 bases, the J end lost 0 bases, and 14 bases lay between the germline ends. Germline CDR1 DFQATT, CDR2 SNEGSKA (reference sequence). The CDR3 runs to 15 residues. In DNA form, the CDR3 reads TGCAGTGCTAGATCTGCGGGACGATCCTCCTACGAGCAGTACTTC. Protein sequence: CSARSAGRSSYEQYF.

The CDR3 DNA reads TGTGCCAGCAGTTTTCGGGAGGGAGAGACCCAGTACTTC. The encoded protein is CASSFREGETQYF. This chain links TRBV27 with TRBJ2-5; 8 positions match TRBD2. The CDR3 has 13 residues. Germline V gene sequence: CDR1 MNHEY, CDR2 SMNVEV (reference sequence). The V segment lost 3 bases and the J segment 4 bases; nucleotides outside the gene matches: 1.

This clonotype was picked up a small number of times. The V gene is TRBV5-1, the J gene TRBJ2-6, with a possible D match to TRBD1 (6 bases). Germline values: CDR1 SGHRS, CDR2 YFSETQ. This CDR3 has 16 amino acids. V was shortened by 5 bases and J by 0 bases, with 12 bases between the two germline ends. DNA for the CDR3: TGCGCCAGCAGTATTACAGGGCTCTCTGGGGCCAACGTCCTGACTTTC. Protein sequence: CASSITGLSGANVLTF.

The J gene is TRBJ2-7, the V gene TRBV28; TRBD2 agrees at 7 bases. The CDR3 runs to 14 residues. Germline loops: CDR1 MDHEN, CDR2 SYDVKM. V lost 3 bases, J lost 1 base, and 3 bases stayed unmatched. The CDR3 nucleotides are TGTGCCAGCAGTTTGCGGGGGAATTCCTACGAGCAGTACTTC. It specifies CASSLRGNSYEQYF.

This clonotype was recorded a few times. This may arise from a read error, as a much more abundant clone is one base away. The chain joins TRBV5-1 to TRBJ2-3; TRBD2 matches 9 bases. J lost 2 bases, V lost 3 bases, and 4 bases had no gene match. CDR1 is SGHRS, CDR2 YFSETQ, per germline. CDR3 size: 15 residues. CDR3 in DNA: TGCGCCAGCAGCTCCGGACTAGCGATCACAGATACGCAGTATTTT. Amino acid sequence: CASSSGLAITDTQYF.

This clonotype was picked up a small number of times. The chain combines TRBV7-2 with TRBJ2-7; either TRBD1 or TRBD2 may fit D (5 bases each). This CDR3 has 14 residues. The germline V and J ends were trimmed by 4 bases and 6 bases, with 16 bases remaining between them. Germline CDR1 and CDR2: SGHTA and FQGNSA. CDR3 nucleotide sequence: TGTGCCAGCAGCTCGACGCCGGGAAGGGGCGAGCAGTACTTC. Protein sequence: CASSSTPGRGEQYF.

This clonotype was seen a handful of times. V and J are TRBV11-2 and TRBJ2-1; 8 bases map to TRBD2. The CDR3 is made up of 17 amino acids. The germline gives CDR1 SGHAT, CDR2 FQNNGV. V shed 0 bases and J 6 bases; nucleotides not matched to a gene: 10. The DNA for the CDR3 is TGTGCCAGCAGCTTAGACTACAGGGTACGGGAGGGCAATGAGCAGTTCTTC. Residues: CASSLDYRVREGNEQFF.

This sequence joins TRBV20-1 and TRBJ2-7; TRBD1 matches at 7 bases. Germline CDR1 is DFQATT and CDR2 is SNEGSKA (reference sequence). After removal of 7 bases from V and 2 bases from J, the junction contained 8 bases not matched to a gene. This CDR3 contains 13 residues. The CDR3 nucleotides are TGCAGTGAGAAGGGGGCATTGGCCTACGAGCAGTACTTC. Protein sequence: CSEKGALAYEQYF.

This clonotype was seen more than once but under ten times. The chain uses TRBV13 and TRBJ1-1; tentatively, D is TRBD1 (5 bases). Germline lookup yields CDR1 PRHDT and CDR2 FYEKMQ (reference sequence). With 3 bases removed from V and 1 base from J, the gap between germline ends came to 9 bases. The CDR3 covers 14 residues. The CDR3 is CASSFGARNTEAFF. CDR3 nucleotide sequence: TGTGCCAGCAGCTTCGGGGCACGGAACACTGAAGCTTTCTTT. Variable domain in full (rest from reference TRBV13 and TRBJ1-1): AAGVIQSPRHLIKEKRETATLKCYPIPRHDTVYWYQQGPGQDPQFLISFYEKMQSDKGSIPDRFSAQQFSDYHSELNMSSLELGDSALYFCASSFGARNTEAFFGQGTRLTVV.

This clonotype showed up just a few times. The chain links TRBV5-5 to TRBJ2-7; tentative D call: TRBD1 (5 bases). The CDR3 has 13 amino acids. Germline CDR1 SGHKS, CDR2 YYEKEE (reference sequence). V was pared by 4 bases and J by 4 bases, with 12 bases between. The chain's CDR3 is CASSPDPGYEQYF. CDR3 DNA sequence: TGTGCCAGCAGCCCAGACCCAGGGTACGAGCAGTACTTC.